One T cell receptor beta chain is described in this entry. The sample holds many counts of this clonotype. What antigen it recognizes has not been identified. Base qualities are not at hand, and no much larger clone is one base apart. This sample is drawn from a study of HIV-infected patients and healthy controls (dated by TCRdb to about 2014). With regard to the full study: CD4 counts rose modestly but significantly in about 90% of the 16 patients after three months of therapy, yet stayed below normal ranges. CD8 counts showed no consistent shift during early therapy, whereas the CD4:CD8 ratio rose slightly. After a further year of therapy, viral load was undetectable in all patients, having already become undetectable in about 75% of the 16 patients by the second bleed. Overall T-cell lymphocytopenia was not observed in the patients, and no significant difference from controls was found in total CDR3 counts per chain. The question the study tested was whether immune perturbation and reconstitution could be captured by deep TCR repertoire sequencing of small blood samples from HIV patients. Broader findings and caveats from the paper: The study did not determine donor HLA types. Healthy control repertoires showed roughly threefold more distinct CDR3s and higher Shannon diversity than untreated HIV+ repertoires. Alpha-chain CDR3s from MAIT cells occurred at high frequency in healthy controls but were severely depleted in HIV+ repertoires. The observed differences in diversity could not be explained by the slight differences in age and sex profiles between the study cohorts. Rare events from HIV-infected data received too much weight under size-matching, and comparisons were complicated by unequal numbers of distinct sequences between patients and controls. The dynamics of distinct T-cell subpopulations could not be separated, and sequencing depth was restricted, because whole blood was used. Processing included only sixteen HIV-infected individuals, and this was regarded by the authors as a major limit on how widely the findings apply. During therapy, a significant decrease in frequency was seen for HIV-associated CDR3s, whereas no significant change was found for CMV-associated CDR3s, although most of them became more frequent. HIV-infected repertoires showed significantly elevated mean Gini indices relative to controls, which possibly reflects oligoclonality. Both the Jaccard index and the count of highly shared sequences showed that healthy controls shared more CDR3s between individuals than HIV+ patients did. Compared with controls, HIV-infected patients showed significantly different mean usage of eight alpha and eight beta V genes. Alpha-beta chain pairing was not determined in the samples. Size-matched repertoire data did not replicate the apparent post-therapy recovery of the Gini index in HIV-infected patients.

Approximately 500 ng RNA was reverse transcribed with SuperScript III using primers against the alpha and beta constant regions. Separate alpha and beta chain libraries were made by chain-specific third strand synthesis with multiplexing indices. The protocol used a single primer pair to amplify all rearrangements within a chain, which avoided primer bias, and attached molecular barcodes to each cDNA molecule. Purified cDNA was joined by T4 RNA Ligase 1 to a 5' RACE adapter carrying a random hexamer and the SP2 sequencing primer site. Second strand synthesis was performed with Phusion polymerase and primed from the SP2 site, and slow temperature ramps were applied to favor optimal annealing. Each molecule's 12-nucleotide barcode consisted of two random hexamer sequences, both added before amplification and joined together. An amplification PCR of roughly 25 cycles with P5s and P7 primers came after a short first PCR that had added P5 and P7 adapter elements plus a second index. The libraries went through approximately 26 PCR cycles in total, were quantified on a Qubit, were sized on a Bioanalyzer, and were diluted to around 4 nM. Sequencing of the normalized libraries was performed on an Illumina MiSeq with 2 x 250 paired-end kits. Into about 10 ul Tris-Cl, the reverse transcription reactions were eluted following cleanup on MinElute columns. The adapter ligations were run for 23 hours at 16 degrees C, and AMPure XP beads at a 1:1 ratio were afterwards used to clean them. The study's own analysis went as follows. Demultiplexed FASTQ files were processed with a modified Decombinator by which V, J, insert and barcode information was output. Sequences that shared a barcode but differed from the dominant sequence were treated as errors and discarded, and barcodes were clustered at Levenshtein distance 3 and counted to estimate the original cDNA molecules. The R packages ineq, vegan, igraph and RCytoscape were used for downstream analyses, with IMGT nomenclature and CDR3 definitions applied. V gene usage was calculated across distinct sequences, with every TCR tallied a single time to avoid skew from clonal expansion. Unique CDR3 amino acid sequences within a donor were connected in similarity networks whenever two sequences differed by a single Levenshtein edit. Published HIV-specific CDR3s (around 99 alpha, more than 600 beta) and CMV-specific CDR3s (roughly 14 alpha, around 250 beta) were assembled and queried against the repertoires. Lower sequence numbers were not the cause of the decreased diversity in patients, as random subsampling to size-matched repertoires showed. The raw public data were reprocessed by TCRdb itself: fastp quality trimming at Q25, MiXCR clonotype calling, in-frame beta chains only. A single entry per CDR3 protein holds the most common genes and DNA from its merged rows. TCRdb, rather than the study authors, made the V and J calls. The sample profile shows about 10,000 distinct CDR3 sequences; roughly 5% of them were found once. About 14% of the sample is taken by the ten largest.

The CDR3 numbers 15 residues from cysteine through phenylalanine. Only the CDR3 DNA is retained, 45 bases long and in frame from the first base. Sequences SGHRS (CDR1) and YFSETQ (CDR2) are obtained from the germline V gene. Unmatched junction bases come to 5, with V trimmed by 1 base and J by 7 bases. Whole blood was used without fractionating the cells, so the repertoire represented all peripheral T cells without sorting. For RNA extraction, an approximately 2.5 ml sample of peripheral blood was drawn into Tempus tubes. HIV-infected adults who had not yet received antiretroviral therapy and were about to begin treatment were enrolled, with the first sixteen eligible patients processed. Enrollment excluded patients who had febrile or AIDS-related illness, tumors, hepatitis B or C coinfection, immunomodulatory therapy, recent vaccination or treatment interruptions. The TURBO-DNase kit was used to remove leftover genomic DNA, and GLOBINclear was used to deplete globin mRNA. Pretreatment blood from HIV-infected patients was collected just before antiretroviral therapy was started.

The V gene is TRBV5-1 and the J gene is TRBJ2-1, with TRBD2 identical over 10 junction bases. This TCR derives from an adult with HIV infection. The material sequenced was blood, taken before antiretroviral therapy. The CDR3: CASSLTLAGSNEQFF. The DNA is TGCGCCAGCAGCTTGACACTAGCGGGATCTAATGAGCAGTTCTTC.